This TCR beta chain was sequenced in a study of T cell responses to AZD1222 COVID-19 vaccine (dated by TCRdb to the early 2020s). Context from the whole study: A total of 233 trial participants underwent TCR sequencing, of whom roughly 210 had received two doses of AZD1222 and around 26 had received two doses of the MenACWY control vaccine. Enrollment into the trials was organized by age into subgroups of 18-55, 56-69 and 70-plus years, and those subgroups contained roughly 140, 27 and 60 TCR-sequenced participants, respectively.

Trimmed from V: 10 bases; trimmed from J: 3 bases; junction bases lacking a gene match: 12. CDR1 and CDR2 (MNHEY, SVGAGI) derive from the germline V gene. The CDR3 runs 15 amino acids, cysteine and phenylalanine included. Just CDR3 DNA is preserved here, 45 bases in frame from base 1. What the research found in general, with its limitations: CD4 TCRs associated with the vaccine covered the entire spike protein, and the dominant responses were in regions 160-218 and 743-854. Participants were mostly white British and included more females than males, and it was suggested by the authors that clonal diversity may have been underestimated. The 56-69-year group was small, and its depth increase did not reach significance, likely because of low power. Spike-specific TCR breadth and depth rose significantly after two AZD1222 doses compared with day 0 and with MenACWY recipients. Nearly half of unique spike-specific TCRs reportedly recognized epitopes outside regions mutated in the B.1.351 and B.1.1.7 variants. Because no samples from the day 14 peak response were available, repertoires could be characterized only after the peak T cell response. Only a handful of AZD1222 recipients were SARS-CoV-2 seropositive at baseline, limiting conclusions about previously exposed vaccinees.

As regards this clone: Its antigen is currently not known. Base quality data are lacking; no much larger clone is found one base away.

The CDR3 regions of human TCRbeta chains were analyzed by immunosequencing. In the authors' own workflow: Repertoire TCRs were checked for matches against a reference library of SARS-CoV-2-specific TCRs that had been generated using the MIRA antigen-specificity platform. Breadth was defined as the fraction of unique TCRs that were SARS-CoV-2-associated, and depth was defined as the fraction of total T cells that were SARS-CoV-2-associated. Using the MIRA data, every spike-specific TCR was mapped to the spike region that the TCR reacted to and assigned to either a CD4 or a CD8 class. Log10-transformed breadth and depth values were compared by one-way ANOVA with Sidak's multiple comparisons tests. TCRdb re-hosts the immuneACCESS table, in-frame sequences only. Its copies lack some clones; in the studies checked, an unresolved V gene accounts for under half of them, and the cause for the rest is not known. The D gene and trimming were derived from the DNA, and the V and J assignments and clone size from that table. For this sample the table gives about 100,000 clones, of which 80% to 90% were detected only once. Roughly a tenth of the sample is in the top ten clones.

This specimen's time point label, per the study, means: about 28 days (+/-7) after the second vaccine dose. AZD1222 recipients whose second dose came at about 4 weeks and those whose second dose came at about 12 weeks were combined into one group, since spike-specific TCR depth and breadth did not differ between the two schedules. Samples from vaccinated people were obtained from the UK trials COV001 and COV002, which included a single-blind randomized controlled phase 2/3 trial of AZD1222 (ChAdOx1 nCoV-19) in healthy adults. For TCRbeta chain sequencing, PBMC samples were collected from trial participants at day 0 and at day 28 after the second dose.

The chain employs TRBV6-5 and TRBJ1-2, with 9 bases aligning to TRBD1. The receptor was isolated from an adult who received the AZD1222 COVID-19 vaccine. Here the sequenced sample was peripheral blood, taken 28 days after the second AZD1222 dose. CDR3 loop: CATLNRRQGDYGYTF. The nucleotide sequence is TGTGCCACCCTCAATAGGCGACAGGGGGACTATGGCTACACCTTC.